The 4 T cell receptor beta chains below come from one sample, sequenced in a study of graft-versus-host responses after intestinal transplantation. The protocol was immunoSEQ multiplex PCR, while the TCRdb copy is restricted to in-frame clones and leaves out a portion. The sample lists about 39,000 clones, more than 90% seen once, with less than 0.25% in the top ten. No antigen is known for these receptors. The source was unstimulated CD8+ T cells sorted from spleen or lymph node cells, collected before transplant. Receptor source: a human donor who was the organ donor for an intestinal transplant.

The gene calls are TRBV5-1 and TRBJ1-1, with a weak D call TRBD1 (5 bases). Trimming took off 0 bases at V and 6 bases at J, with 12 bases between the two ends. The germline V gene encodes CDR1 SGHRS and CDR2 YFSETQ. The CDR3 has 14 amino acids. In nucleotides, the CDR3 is TGCGCCAGCAGCTTGGGGCAGGGATTTGCTGAAGCTTTCTTT. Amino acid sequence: CASSLGQGFAEAFF. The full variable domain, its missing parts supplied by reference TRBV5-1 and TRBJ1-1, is KAGVTQTPRYLIKTRGQQVTLSCSPISGHRSVSWYQQTPGQGLQFLFEYFSETQRNKGNFPGRFSGRQFSNSRSEMNVSTLELGDSALYLCASSLGQGFAEAFFGQGTRLTVV.

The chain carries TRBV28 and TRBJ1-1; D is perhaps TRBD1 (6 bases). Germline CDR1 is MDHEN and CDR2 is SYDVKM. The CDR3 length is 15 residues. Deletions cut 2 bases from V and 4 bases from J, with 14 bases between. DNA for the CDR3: TGTGCCAGCAGTTTAAGGGGGGCGCGCACCACTGAAGCTTTCTTT. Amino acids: CASSLRGARTTEAFF.

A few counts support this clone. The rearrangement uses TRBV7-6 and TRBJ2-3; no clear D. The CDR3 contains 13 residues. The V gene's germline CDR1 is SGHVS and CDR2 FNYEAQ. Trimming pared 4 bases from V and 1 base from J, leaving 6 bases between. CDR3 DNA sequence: TGTGCCAGCAGCTCCCTAGGCACAGATACGCAGTATTTT. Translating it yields CASSSLGTDTQYF.

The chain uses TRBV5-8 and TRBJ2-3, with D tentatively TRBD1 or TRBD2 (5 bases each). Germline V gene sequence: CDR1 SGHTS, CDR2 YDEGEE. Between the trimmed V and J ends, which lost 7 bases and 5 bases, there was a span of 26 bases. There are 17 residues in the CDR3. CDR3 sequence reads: CASPLTMGEPRRDTQYF. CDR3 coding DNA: TGTGCCAGCCCCCTCACCATGGGGGAACCCCGAAGAGATACGCAGTATTTT.